Sequencing of this T cell receptor beta chain was carried out in a study of blood T cell repertoires in COVID-19. Trimming took off 10 bases at V and 1 base at J, with 6 bases between the two ends. The CDR3 consists of 11 residues. Germline CDR1 and CDR2: SGHAT and FQNNGV. TCRdb's copy holds only in-frame clones and misses some; the assay was immunoSEQ multiplex PCR. There are approximately 250,000 clones in the sample; about 86% occur only once, and 4.1% lies in the top ten. This sequence joins TRBV11-2 and TRBJ2-3; D may be TRBD1 (6 bases). The sequence derives from a man aged 30-40 years with acute COVID-19. Sample: PBMCs or T cells enriched from blood (not recorded which). The CDR3 region has the DNA TGTGCCACAGGGGGCACAGATACGCAGTATTTT. Protein sequence: CATGGTDTQYF.